The text below deals with one TCR beta chain. Looked up from germline, CDR1 is SGHVS and CDR2 is FQNEAQ. The CDR3 contains 16 residues. Trimming removed 5 bases at V and 0 bases at J, with 15 bases between. This sample stems from a study of blood T cell repertoires in COVID-19. Study-level background: Specimens from acute and convalescent COVID-19 originated in the United States, Italy and Spain.

In the study's own analysis: Amplification with reference gene primers provided the estimates of nucleated cell counts. TCRdb's table, derived via immunoSEQ multiplex PCR, lists solely in-frame clones and lacks some. D and trimming come from the DNA, and the V and J calls and clone size come from that table. The sample holds under 30,000 clones, about 91% seen once. This sequence was found in a man in his fifties with active COVID-19. The chain employs TRBV7-8 and TRBJ2-3; possibly TRBD1 for D (5 bases). Sequenced material: peripheral blood. Here the CDR3 reads CASSPDAGSSTDTQYF. CDR3 nucleotides: TGTGCCAGCAGCCCAGACGCAGGGTCAAGCACAGATACGCAGTATTTT.